This is a list of T cell receptor beta chains from one sample in a study of T cells in Graves' hyperthyroidism and ophthalmopathy. TCRdb processed the multiplex PCR reads anew with MiXCR; each CDR3 protein has one entry. The sample lists approximately 520,000 distinct CDR3 sequences, 20% to 25% occurring once. Sequenced sample: blood. Receptor source: a man aged 18-30 years with Graves' hyperthyroidism. Each CDR3 is given with its conserved first and last residue. The order of the fields is V gene, J gene, CDR3 protein.

v_call: TRBV6-2/TRBV6-3; j_call: TRBJ1-5; cdr3_aa: CASRTLWQDQPQHF
v_call: TRBV4-1; j_call: TRBJ1-5; cdr3_aa: CASSQAREYSNQPQHF
v_call: TRBV7-8; j_call: TRBJ2-7; cdr3_aa: CASSRGTVAYEQYF
v_call: TRBV2; j_call: TRBJ1-3; cdr3_aa: CASVAGVAGNTIYF
v_call: TRBV28; j_call: TRBJ1-2; cdr3_aa: CASSLPDGLTYGYTF
v_call: TRBV6-1; j_call: TRBJ1-2; cdr3_aa: CASSGTVMGGYTF
v_call: TRBV11-1; j_call: TRBJ1-5; cdr3_aa: CASSLAAGQGNQPQHF
v_call: TRBV28; j_call: TRBJ1-2; cdr3_aa: CASSPLRGGYTF
v_call: TRBV2; j_call: TRBJ2-2; cdr3_aa: CASSVGGGAYTGELFF
v_call: TRBV5-1; j_call: TRBJ1-1; cdr3_aa: CASRGTGDTEAFF
v_call: TRBV18; j_call: TRBJ2-5; cdr3_aa: CASSLGQERETQYF
v_call: TRBV3-1; j_call: TRBJ1-5; cdr3_aa: CASSQEVGGQPQHF
v_call: TRBV24-1; j_call: TRBJ2-5; cdr3_aa: CATRGLPGETQYF
v_call: TRBV12-5; j_call: TRBJ2-2; cdr3_aa: CASAQGAPGELFF
v_call: TRBV20-1; j_call: TRBJ1-2; cdr3_aa: CSARDKMSYGYTF
v_call: TRBV12-3/TRBV12-4; j_call: TRBJ1-2; cdr3_aa: CASSSPDGLRVYGYTF
v_call: TRBV6-1; j_call: TRBJ1-5; cdr3_aa: CASSDHSGYQPQHF
v_call: TRBV4-3; j_call: TRBJ2-7; cdr3_aa: CASSQDLEASSNYEQYF
v_call: TRBV7-3; j_call: TRBJ2-7; cdr3_aa: CASSSLNRTSLQGRIREQYF
v_call: TRBV20-1; j_call: TRBJ1-5; cdr3_aa: CSARHTFSNQPQHF
v_call: TRBV11-2; j_call: TRBJ1-1; cdr3_aa: CASSWTGEMGAFF
v_call: TRBV6-5; j_call: TRBJ1-1; cdr3_aa: CASSYSTGTEAFF
v_call: TRBV19; j_call: TRBJ1-5; cdr3_aa: CASSRSGGNNQPQHF
v_call: TRBV4-1; j_call: TRBJ1-1; cdr3_aa: CASRPVGREYTEAFF
v_call: TRBV12-3/TRBV12-4; j_call: TRBJ2-2; cdr3_aa: CASSLGPSGELFF
v_call: TRBV10-2; j_call: TRBJ2-7; cdr3_aa: CATPWTFGLSYEQYF
v_call: TRBV11-1; j_call: TRBJ2-2; cdr3_aa: CASSPNGIYTGELFF
v_call: TRBV11-2; j_call: TRBJ1-2; cdr3_aa: CASRLGQGDGYTF
v_call: TRBV12-3/TRBV12-4; j_call: TRBJ2-5; cdr3_aa: CASSQGTDETQYF
v_call: TRBV28; j_call: TRBJ2-6; cdr3_aa: CASAKGSGLGSGANVLTF
v_call: TRBV11-1; j_call: TRBJ1-3; cdr3_aa: CASSPRWVQNSGNTIYF
v_call: TRBV20-1; j_call: TRBJ2-7; cdr3_aa: CSAVGAYEQYF
v_call: TRBV9; j_call: TRBJ1-2; cdr3_aa: CASSVTSGGLNYGYTF
v_call: TRBV4-1; j_call: TRBJ2-5; cdr3_aa: CASSPGSRGATETQYF
v_call: TRBV24-1; j_call: TRBJ2-7; cdr3_aa: CATSDSGRGQGEQYF
v_call: TRBV7-9; j_call: TRBJ1-1; cdr3_aa: CASSLAQVQAFF
v_call: TRBV6-1; j_call: TRBJ2-2; cdr3_aa: CASRMGRSGELFF
v_call: TRBV4-2; j_call: TRBJ2-7; cdr3_aa: CASSLERTSRGNEQYF
v_call: TRBV12-3/TRBV12-4; j_call: TRBJ2-3; cdr3_aa: CASSLGTSGLSSTDTQYF
v_call: TRBV6-1; j_call: TRBJ1-5; cdr3_aa: CASSEADGQGNQPQHF
v_call: TRBV20-1; j_call: TRBJ1-2; cdr3_aa: CSASVFVYGYTF
v_call: TRBV5-1; j_call: TRBJ2-7; cdr3_aa: CASSEVGVAYEQYF
v_call: TRBV7-8; j_call: TRBJ2-2; cdr3_aa: CASSPWVSLDTGELFF
v_call: TRBV29-1; j_call: TRBJ1-1; cdr3_aa: CSPHPGGGTEAFF